There are many counts of the clone carrying this TCR beta chain. These data are taken from a study of patients and donors after allogeneic stem cell transplantation. TCRdb reprocessed the RT-PCR reads via MiXCR and lists one record per CDR3 protein. The sample yields about 960,000 distinct CDR3 sequences, more than 15% seen once. V was clipped by 7 bases and J by 2 bases, with 5 bases between them. CDR3 size: 12 residues. This TCR came from a human donor who was either an allogeneic HSCT recipient or a stem cell or donor lymphocyte infusion donor (not recorded which). It is not recorded whose cells these are; they may come from a transplant donor. The V and J genes are TRBV12-3 or TRBV12-4 and TRBJ2-2; no reliable D call. The sequenced material came from blood, either unsorted or a sorted T cell fraction (not recorded which). This chain's CDR3 is CASTGNTGELFF. The DNA of the CDR3 is TGTGCCAGCACTGGAAACACCGGGGAGCTGTTTTTT.